These 19 T cell receptor beta chains were all obtained from the same sample, sequenced in a study of OX40 agonist ivuxolimab in advanced cancers. Profiling relied on immunoSEQ multiplex PCR, and the TCRdb table lists in-frame clones only, not all of them. This table has over 40,000 clones, 65% to 85% appearing once. This material consisted of CD4+ or CD8+ T cells sorted from blood, taken in a trial of the OX40 agonist ivuxolimab. Every receptor here comes from an adult with an advanced solid tumor such as melanoma, head and neck, liver or kidney cancer.

The table lists this clone with a count of one. J is TRBJ2-5 and V is TRBV19, with D maybe TRBD2 (7 bases). V lost 8 bases to trimming and J lost 4 bases, with 17 bases between them. Germline CDR1 reads LNHDA; CDR2 reads SQIVND (reference sequence). This CDR3 comprises 14 residues. DNA for the CDR3: TGTGCCAGTGGCGGGGGCAGGGACTCAGAGACCCAGTACTTC. Residues: CASGGGRDSETQYF.

The chain is built from TRBV19 and TRBJ2-3; 13 bases align to TRBD2. The length of the CDR3 is 17 residues. The V gene end was trimmed by 0 bases and the J gene end by 7 bases; junction bases not matched to a gene: 7. CDR1 and CDR2 (germline): LNHDA, SQIVND (reference sequence). The CDR3 DNA reads as TGTGCCAGTAGTATAGATCTATTGGGACTAGCGGGGCATACGCAGTATTTT. This gives the protein CASSIDLLGLAGHTQYF.

In the case of this clone: Other DNA sequences from this sample encode an identical CDR3 as well. The V gene is TRBV27, the J gene TRBJ2-2; 9 nucleotides align to TRBD1. The CDR3 totals 20 residues. The V gene's germline CDR1 is MNHEY and CDR2 SMNVEV (reference sequence). V lost 9 bases, J lost 4 bases, and 24 bases stayed unmatched. The CDR3 loop reads CASSVQIYRGRAGLTGELFF. CDR3 sequence (DNA): TGTGCCAGTAGCGTTCAAATATACAGGGGGCGAGCGGGGCTCACCGGGGAGCTGTTTTTT.

The chain combines TRBV9 with TRBJ1-2; TRBD1 matches 8 bases. Germline assignment: CDR1 SGDLS and CDR2 YYNGEE. V lost 2 bases to trimming and J lost 7 bases; unmatched junction nucleotides: 4. CDR3 length equals 13 residues. The CDR3 DNA is TGTGCCAGCAGCGTCTTTGACAGGGGTGGCTACACCTTC. It is translated as CASSVFDRGGYTF. The full variable domain, completed using reference TRBV9 and TRBJ1-2, is DSGVTQTPKHLITATGQRVTLRCSPRSGDLSVYWYQQSLDQGLQFLIQYYNGEERAKGNILERFSAQQFPDLHSELNLSSLELGDSALYFCASSVFDRGGYTFGSGTRLTVV.

The V gene is TRBV27, the J gene TRBJ2-2, with TRBD2 identical over 13 bases. V lost 2 bases, J lost 4 bases, and 10 bases stayed unmatched. CDR1 is MNHEY, CDR2 SMNVEV, per germline (reference sequence). The length of the CDR3 is 19 residues. The CDR3 DNA reads TGTGCCAGCAGTTTAAGACTAGCGGGGGGCGTTTTGGGCACCGGGGAGCTGTTTTTT. This gives the protein CASSLRLAGGVLGTGELFF.

CDR3 DNA sequence: TGTGCCAGTAGTATAATGATCCTAGCGGGGCCTCCGGGCAATGAGCAGTTCTTC. It codes for CASSIMILAGPPGNEQFF. The genes are TRBV19 and TRBJ2-1, with 9 bases matching TRBD2. Germline assignment: CDR1 LNHDA and CDR2 SQIVND (reference sequence). The CDR3 covers 18 residues. Unmatched junction bases numbered 14, after V lost 2 bases and J lost 6 bases.

V and J are TRBV6-1 and TRBJ2-2; 7 nucleotides agree with TRBD2. CDR1 is MNHNS, CDR2 SASEGT, per germline. This CDR3 is built from 14 residues. The trim removed 9 bases at V and 8 bases at J, leaving 12 bases unmatched. The DNA of the CDR3 is TGTGCCAGTAACTGGGGGGGAGTAGGGGGGGAGCTGTTTTTT. Translation: CASNWGGVGGELFF.

The chain carries TRBV7-2 and TRBJ2-7, with a weak D call TRBD2 (6 bases). CDR3 size: 17 residues. CDR1 SGHTA and CDR2 FQGNSA come from the germline V gene. V gave up 5 bases and J gave up 1 base, with 21 bases separating them. DNA for the CDR3: TGTGCCAGCAGCACTGAGGAGGGGACGATTGGGTCCTACGAGCAGTACTTC. Translating gives CASSTEEGTIGSYEQYF.

This chain connects TRBV5-6 to TRBJ2-5; D ambiguous. CDR1 SGHDT and CDR2 YYEEEE come from the germline V gene. Trimming pared 3 bases from V and 5 bases from J, leaving 23 bases between. This CDR3 is 17 amino acids long. This CDR3 is CASSSVFSPYQLETQYF. Here the CDR3 DNA reads TGTGCCAGCAGCTCGGTATTTAGTCCCTACCAGTTGGAGACCCAGTACTTC.

V gene TRBV7-9 combines with J gene TRBJ2-1; 10 nucleotides match TRBD2. CDR1 and CDR2 from the germline V gene are SEHNR and FQNEAQ (reference sequence). Trimming took 5 bases from V and 6 from J; bases not matched to a gene: 7. This CDR3 spans 15 amino acids. The CDR3 protein is CASSLTSGAPNEQFF. In nucleotides, the CDR3 is TGTGCCAGCAGCCTTACTAGCGGGGCACCCAATGAGCAGTTCTTC.

The chain couples TRBV18 to TRBJ2-1; no definite D call. Trimming removed 5 bases at V and 6 bases at J, with 26 bases between. CDR3 length: 18 residues. Germline loops: CDR1 KGHSH, CDR2 LQKENI. CDR3 in DNA: TGTGCCAGCTCAGGGCAGCTTGCGGCCTCGAGGTTATTCAATGAGCAGTTCTTC. Translation gives CASSGQLAASRLFNEQFF.

This chain connects TRBV19 to TRBJ2-5, with 8 bases matching TRBD2. Germline CDR1 and CDR2: LNHDA and SQIVND (reference sequence). CDR3 length: 16 amino acids. V dropped 7 bases and J dropped 1; count of bases not matched to a gene: 11. CDR3 sequence (DNA): TGTGCCAGTAAGGCCTCCAGCGGGGGACCCCAAGAGACCCAGTACTTC. Encoded protein: CASKASSGGPQETQYF.

The chain links TRBV6-1 to TRBJ2-5, with 7 bases lining up with TRBD1. The ends lost 4 bases at V and 4 bases at J; junction bases unmatched: 6. Looked up from germline, CDR1 is MNHNS and CDR2 is SASEGT. This CDR3 region has 14 residues. This CDR3 reads CASSGTGRAETQYF. CDR3 sequence (DNA): TGTGCCAGCAGTGGGACAGGCCGGGCAGAGACCCAGTACTTC.

V usage is TRBV5-6 and J usage is TRBJ2-3; 11 bases agree with TRBD2. The junction had 1 base not matched to a gene; V was cut back by 3 bases and J by 4 bases. From germline, CDR1 is SGHDT and CDR2 YYEEEE. The CDR3 extends over 14 amino acids. DNA for the CDR3: TGTGCCAGCAGCTCGGGACTAGCGGCAGATACGCAGTATTTT. Its protein product is CASSSGLAADTQYF.

V gene TRBV27 combines with J gene TRBJ2-2; D possibly matches TRBD1 or TRBD2 (6 bases each). V dropped 8 bases and J dropped 3 bases, with 13 bases sitting between them. Germline V gives CDR1 MNHEY, CDR2 SMNVEV (reference sequence). The CDR3 length is 14 residues. The CDR3 bases are TGTGCCAGCCGACGGGGGCGCGACACCGGGGAGCTGTTTTTT. Amino acid sequence: CASRRGRDTGELFF.

J is TRBJ2-1 and V is TRBV7-3; no firm D call. This CDR3 spans 14 amino acids. V shed 1 base and J shed 1 base, with 5 bases lying between them. Germline CDR1 SGHTA, CDR2 FQGTGA. The CDR3 reads CASSLMLSYNEQFF. The CDR3, as DNA: TGTGCCAGCAGCTTAATGTTGTCCTACAATGAGCAGTTCTTC.

The chain uses TRBV11-1 and TRBJ1-2; 8 bases are a match to TRBD1. The CDR3 contains 13 residues. Per germline, CDR1 SGHAT and CDR2 FQDESV (reference sequence). The ends lost 5 bases at V and 8 bases at J; junction bases unmatched: 7. CDR3 residues: CASSADREVGYTF. CDR3 coding DNA: TGTGCCAGCAGCGCGGACAGGGAGGTGGGCTACACCTTC. Supplemented by reference TRBV11-1 and TRBJ1-2, the full variable domain reads EAEVAQSPRYKITEKSQAVAFWCDPISGHATLYWYRQILGQGPELLVQFQDESVVDDSQLPKDRFSAERLKGVDSTLKIQPAELGDSAMYLCASSADREVGYTFGSGTRLTVV.

This clone was seen only once. The V gene is TRBV5-1, the J gene TRBJ1-2, with a tentative D call TRBD1 (6 bases). The CDR3 sequence is 16 residues long. V was shortened by 4 bases and J by 0 bases, with 16 bases between the two germline ends. In germline, CDR1 is SGHRS, CDR2 YFSETQ. CDR3 loop: CASSPTGTRTNYGYTF. The CDR3 nucleotides read TGCGCCAGCAGCCCGACGGGGACACGGACTAACTATGGCTACACCTTC.

The rearrangement joins TRBV19 to TRBJ2-5; perhaps TRBD2 as D (8 bases). CDR1 is LNHDA, CDR2 SQIVND, per germline (reference sequence). The CDR3 has 15 residues. V was shortened by 2 bases and J by 4 bases, with 14 bases between the two germline ends. For the CDR3, the DNA is TGTGCCAGTAGTATACGGGAGGGGGCTCGAGAGACCCAGTACTTC. Translated, it gives CASSIREGARETQYF.